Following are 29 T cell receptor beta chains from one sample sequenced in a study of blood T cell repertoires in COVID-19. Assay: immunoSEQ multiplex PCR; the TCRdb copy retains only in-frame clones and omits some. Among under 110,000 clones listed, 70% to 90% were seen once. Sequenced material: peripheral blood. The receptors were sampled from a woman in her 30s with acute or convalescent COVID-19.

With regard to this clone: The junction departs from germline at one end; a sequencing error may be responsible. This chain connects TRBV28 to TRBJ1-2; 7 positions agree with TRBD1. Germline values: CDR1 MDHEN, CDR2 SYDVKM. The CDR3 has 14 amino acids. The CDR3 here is CASILNRDSYGYTF. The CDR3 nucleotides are TGTGCCAGCATTTTAAACCGGGACAGTTATGGCTACACCTTC.

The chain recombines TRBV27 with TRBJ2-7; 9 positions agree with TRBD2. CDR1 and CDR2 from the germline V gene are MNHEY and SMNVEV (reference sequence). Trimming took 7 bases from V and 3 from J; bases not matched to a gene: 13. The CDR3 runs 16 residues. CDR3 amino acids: CASIKRGAGGLYEQYF. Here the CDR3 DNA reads TGTGCCAGCATCAAACGGGGAGCGGGGGGACTCTACGAGCAGTACTTC.

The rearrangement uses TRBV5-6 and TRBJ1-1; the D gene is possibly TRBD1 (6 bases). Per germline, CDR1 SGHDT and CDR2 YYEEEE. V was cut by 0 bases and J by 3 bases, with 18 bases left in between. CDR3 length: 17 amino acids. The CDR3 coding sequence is TGTGCCAGCAGCTTGGTGTCTTCGGGACAAATATACACTGAAGCTTTCTTT. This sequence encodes CASSLVSSGQIYTEAFF. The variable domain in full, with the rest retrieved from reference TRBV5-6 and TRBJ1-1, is DAGVTQSPTHLIKTRGQQVTLRCSPKSGHDTVSWYQQALGQGPQFIFQYYEEEERQRGNFPDRFSGHQFPNYSSELNVNALLLGDSALYLCASSLVSSGQIYTEAFFGQGTRLTVV.

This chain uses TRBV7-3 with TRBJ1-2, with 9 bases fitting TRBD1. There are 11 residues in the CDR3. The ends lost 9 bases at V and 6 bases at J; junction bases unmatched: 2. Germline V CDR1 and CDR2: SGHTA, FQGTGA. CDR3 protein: CARGQGDGYTF. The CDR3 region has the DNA TGTGCCAGGGGACAGGGTGATGGCTACACCTTC. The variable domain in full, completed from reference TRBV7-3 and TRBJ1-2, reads GAGVSQTPSNKVTEKGKYVELRCDPISGHTALYWYRQSLGQGPEFLIYFQGTGAADDSGLPNDRFFAVRPEGSVSTLKIQRTERGDSAVYLCARGQGDGYTFGSGTRLTVV.

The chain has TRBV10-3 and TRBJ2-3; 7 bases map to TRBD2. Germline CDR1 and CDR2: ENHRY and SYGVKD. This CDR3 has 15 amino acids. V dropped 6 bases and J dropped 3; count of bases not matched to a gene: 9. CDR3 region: CAISRAGLVTDTQYF. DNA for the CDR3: TGTGCCATCAGCCGAGCCGGACTAGTGACAGATACGCAGTATTTT.

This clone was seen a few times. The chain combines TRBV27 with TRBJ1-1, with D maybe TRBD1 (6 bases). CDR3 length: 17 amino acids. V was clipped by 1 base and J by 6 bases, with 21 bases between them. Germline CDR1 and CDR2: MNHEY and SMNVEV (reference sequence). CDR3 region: CASSLFGGGAPGPEAFF. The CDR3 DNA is TGTGCCAGCAGTTTATTCGGAGGGGGGGCCCCGGGCCCTGAAGCTTTCTTT.

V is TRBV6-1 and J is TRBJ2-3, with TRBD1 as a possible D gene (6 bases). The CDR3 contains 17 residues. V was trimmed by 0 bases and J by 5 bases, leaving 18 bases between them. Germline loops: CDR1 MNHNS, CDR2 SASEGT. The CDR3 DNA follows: TGTGCCAGCAGTGAAGCCCCTGACCGGGACAAGCAAGATACGCAGTATTTT. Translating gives CASSEAPDRDKQDTQYF.

CDR3 protein: CASSGGAVKISYEQYF. CDR3 in DNA: TGTGCCAGCAGCGGGGGAGCCGTTAAAATATCCTACGAGCAGTACTTC. The gene calls are TRBV6-6 and TRBJ2-7; D is perhaps TRBD2 (6 bases). V lost 6 bases and J 1 base, leaving 19 bases between the germline ends. Germline V gene lookup returns CDR1 MNHNY and CDR2 SVGAGI (reference sequence). The CDR3 runs 16 residues.

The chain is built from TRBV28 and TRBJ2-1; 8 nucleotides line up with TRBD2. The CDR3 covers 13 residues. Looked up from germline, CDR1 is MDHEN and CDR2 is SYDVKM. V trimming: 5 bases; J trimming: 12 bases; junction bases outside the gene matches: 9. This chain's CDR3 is CASSAGTSGSQFF. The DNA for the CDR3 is TGTGCCAGCAGTGCCGGGACTAGTGGCTCGCAGTTCTTC.

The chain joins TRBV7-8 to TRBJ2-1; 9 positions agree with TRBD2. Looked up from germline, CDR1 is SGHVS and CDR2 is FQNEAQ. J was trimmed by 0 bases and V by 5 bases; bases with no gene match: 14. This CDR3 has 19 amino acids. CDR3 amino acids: CASSLRGGGAIHSYNEQFF. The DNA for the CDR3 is TGTGCCAGCAGCCTAAGGGGCGGGGGGGCGATTCACTCCTACAATGAGCAGTTCTTC.

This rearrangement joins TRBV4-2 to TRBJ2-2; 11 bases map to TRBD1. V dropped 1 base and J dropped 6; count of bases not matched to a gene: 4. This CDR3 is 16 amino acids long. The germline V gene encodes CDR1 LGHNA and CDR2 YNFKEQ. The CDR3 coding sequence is TGTGCCAGCAGCCAAGCCGGGACAGGGGGTTCCGGGGAGCTGTTTTTT. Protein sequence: CASSQAGTGGSGELFF.

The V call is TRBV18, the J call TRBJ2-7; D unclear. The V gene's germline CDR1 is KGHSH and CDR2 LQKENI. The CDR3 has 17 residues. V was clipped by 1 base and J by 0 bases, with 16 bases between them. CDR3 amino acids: CASSPLDSDRISYEQYF. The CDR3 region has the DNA TGTGCCAGCTCACCACTCGACTCGGATCGGATCTCCTACGAGCAGTACTTC.

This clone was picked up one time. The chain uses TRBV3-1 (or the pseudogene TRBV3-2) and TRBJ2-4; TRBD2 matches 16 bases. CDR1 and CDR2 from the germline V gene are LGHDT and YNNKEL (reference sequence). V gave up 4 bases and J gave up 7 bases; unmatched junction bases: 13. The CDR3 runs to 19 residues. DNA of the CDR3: TGTGCCAGCAGCCGATCCGGGACTAGCGGGGGGGCGTTTGGGAACATTCAGTACTTC. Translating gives CASSRSGTSGGAFGNIQYF.

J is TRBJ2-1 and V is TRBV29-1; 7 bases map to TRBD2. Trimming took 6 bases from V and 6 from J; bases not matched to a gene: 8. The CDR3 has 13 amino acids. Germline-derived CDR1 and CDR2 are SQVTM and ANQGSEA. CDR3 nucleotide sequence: TGCAGCGTCTTGGGTGGGGAGGGCAATGAGCAGTTCTTC. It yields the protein CSVLGGEGNEQFF.

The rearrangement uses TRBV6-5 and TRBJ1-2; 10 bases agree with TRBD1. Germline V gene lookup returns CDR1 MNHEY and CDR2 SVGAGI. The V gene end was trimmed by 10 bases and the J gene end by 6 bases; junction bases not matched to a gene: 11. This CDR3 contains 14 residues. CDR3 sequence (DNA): TGTGCCACCAGACTCCCGGGACAGGGGAATGGCTACACCTTC. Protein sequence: CATRLPGQGNGYTF.

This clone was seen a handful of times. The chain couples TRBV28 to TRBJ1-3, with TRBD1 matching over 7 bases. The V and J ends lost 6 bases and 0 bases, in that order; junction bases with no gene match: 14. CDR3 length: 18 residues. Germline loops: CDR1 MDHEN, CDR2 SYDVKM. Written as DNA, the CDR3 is TGTGCCAGCAGATTCCTGATGCAGGACAGGATCTCTGGAAACACCATATATTTT. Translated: CASRFLMQDRISGNTIYF.

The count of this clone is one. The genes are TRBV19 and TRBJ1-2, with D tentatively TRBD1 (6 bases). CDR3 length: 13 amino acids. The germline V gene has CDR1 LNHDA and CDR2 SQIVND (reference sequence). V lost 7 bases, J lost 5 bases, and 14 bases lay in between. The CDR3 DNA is TGTGCCAGTACGACAGGTTCTGGGTATGGCTACACCTTC. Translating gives CASTTGSGYGYTF.

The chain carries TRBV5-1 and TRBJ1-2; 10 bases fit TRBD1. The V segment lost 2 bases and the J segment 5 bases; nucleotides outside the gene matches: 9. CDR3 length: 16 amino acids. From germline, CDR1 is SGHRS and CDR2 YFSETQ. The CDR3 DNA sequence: TGCGCCAGCAGCTTTGTGACAGGGGGCGTCCAGTATGGCTACACCTTC. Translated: CASSFVTGGVQYGYTF.

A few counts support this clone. Written as DNA, the CDR3 is TGTGCCAGCTCGGAGGGGACTCAAAGATACGGCTATGGCTACACCTTC. Residues: CASSEGTQRYGYGYTF. V usage is TRBV18 and J usage is TRBJ1-2; TRBD1 might be the D (5 bases). V lost 6 bases and J 4 bases, leaving 21 bases between the germline ends. The CDR3 is 16 residues long. Germline CDR1 reads KGHSH; CDR2 reads LQKENI. Full variable domain (missing parts from reference TRBV18 and TRBJ1-2): NAGVMQNPRHLVRRRGQEARLRCSPMKGHSHVYWYRQLPEEGLKFMVYLQKENIIDESGMPKERFSAEFPKEGPSILRIQQVVRGDSAAYFCASSEGTQRYGYGYTFGSGTRLTVV.

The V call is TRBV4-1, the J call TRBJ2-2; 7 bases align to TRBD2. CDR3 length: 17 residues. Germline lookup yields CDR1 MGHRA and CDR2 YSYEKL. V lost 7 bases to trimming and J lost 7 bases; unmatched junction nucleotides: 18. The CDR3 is CASTPRWGGGLGGELFF. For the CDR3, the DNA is TGCGCCAGCACCCCAAGGTGGGGCGGGGGACTTGGCGGGGAGCTGTTTTTT.

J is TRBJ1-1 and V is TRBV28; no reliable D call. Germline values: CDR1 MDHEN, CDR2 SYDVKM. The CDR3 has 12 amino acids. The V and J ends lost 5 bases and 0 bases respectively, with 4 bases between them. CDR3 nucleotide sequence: TGTGCCAGCAGTACTCTGAACACTGAAGCTTTCTTT. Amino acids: CASSTLNTEAFF.

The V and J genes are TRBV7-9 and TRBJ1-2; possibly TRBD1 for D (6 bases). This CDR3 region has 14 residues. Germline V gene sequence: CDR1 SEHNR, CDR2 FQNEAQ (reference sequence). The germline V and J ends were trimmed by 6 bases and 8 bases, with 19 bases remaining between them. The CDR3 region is CASRRGGEVDGYTF. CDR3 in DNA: TGTGCCAGCAGGAGGGGGGGTGAAGTTGACGGCTACACCTTC.

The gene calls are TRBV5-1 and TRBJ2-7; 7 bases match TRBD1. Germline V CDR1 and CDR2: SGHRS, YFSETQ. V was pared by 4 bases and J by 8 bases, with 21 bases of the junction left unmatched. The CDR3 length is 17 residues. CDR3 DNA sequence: TGCGCCAGCAGCCCTACCCCCCCAGCAGGGACAGAGGGTAAGCAGTACTTC. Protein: CASSPTPPAGTEGKQYF.

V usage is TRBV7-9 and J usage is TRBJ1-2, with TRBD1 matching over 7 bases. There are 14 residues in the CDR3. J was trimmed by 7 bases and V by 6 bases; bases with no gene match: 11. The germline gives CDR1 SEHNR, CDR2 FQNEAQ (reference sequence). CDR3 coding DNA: TGTGCCAGCAGTTTCACAGGGGAGTCGGGTGGCTACACCTTC. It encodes CASSFTGESGGYTF.

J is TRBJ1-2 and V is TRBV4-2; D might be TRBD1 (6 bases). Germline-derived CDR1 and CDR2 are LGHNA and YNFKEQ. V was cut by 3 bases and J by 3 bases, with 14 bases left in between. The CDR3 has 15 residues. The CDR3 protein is CASSQDSGGDYGYTF. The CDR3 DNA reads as TGTGCCAGCAGCCAGGACAGTGGGGGCGACTATGGCTACACCTTC.

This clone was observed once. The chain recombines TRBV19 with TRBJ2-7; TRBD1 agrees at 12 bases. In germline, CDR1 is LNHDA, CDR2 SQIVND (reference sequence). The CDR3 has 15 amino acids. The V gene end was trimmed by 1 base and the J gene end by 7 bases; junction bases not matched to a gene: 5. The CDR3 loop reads CASSIAGQGAREQYF. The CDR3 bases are TGTGCCAGTAGTATAGCGGGACAGGGGGCGAGGGAGCAGTACTTC. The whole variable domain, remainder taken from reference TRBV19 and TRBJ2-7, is DGGITQSPKYLFRKEGQNVTLSCEQNLNHDAMYWYRQDPGQGLRLIYYSQIVNDFQKGDIAEGYSVSREKKESFPLTVTSAQKNPTAFYLCASSIAGQGAREQYFGPGTRLTVT.

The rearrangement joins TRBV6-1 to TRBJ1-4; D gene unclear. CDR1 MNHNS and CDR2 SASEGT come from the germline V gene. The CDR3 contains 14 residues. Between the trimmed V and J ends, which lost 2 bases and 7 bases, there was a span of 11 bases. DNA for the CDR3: TGTGCCAGCAGTGAATCCCGTGAGGGTGAAAAACTGTTTTTT. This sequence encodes CASSESREGEKLFF.

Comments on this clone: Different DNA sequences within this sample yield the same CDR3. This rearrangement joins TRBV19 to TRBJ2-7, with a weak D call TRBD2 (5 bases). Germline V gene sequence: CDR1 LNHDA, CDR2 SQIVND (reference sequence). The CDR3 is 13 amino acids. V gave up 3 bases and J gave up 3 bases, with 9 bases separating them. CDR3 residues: CASSIPGSYEQYF. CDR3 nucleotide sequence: TGTGCCAGTAGTATTCCGGGGAGCTACGAGCAGTACTTC.

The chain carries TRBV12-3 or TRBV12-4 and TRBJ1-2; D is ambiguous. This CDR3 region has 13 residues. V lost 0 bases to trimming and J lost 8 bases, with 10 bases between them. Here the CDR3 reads CASSLAASGGYTF. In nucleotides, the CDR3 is TGTGCCAGCAGTTTAGCCGCATCGGGAGGCTACACCTTC.